These T cell receptor beta chains were read from a single sample in a study of blood T cells in healthy people across ages. Each CDR3 protein gets one entry after TCRdb re-called the 5' RACE reads with MiXCR. The sample carries about 810,000 distinct CDR3 sequences, about 36% recorded once. The source material was blood. The receptor set was obtained from a man aged 18 to 35 in good health. The CDR3 runs from the conserved cysteine through the conserved F or W. The order of the fields is D gene, clone size, J gene, V gene, CDR3 length, CDR3 protein, CDR3 DNA. The D gene is left open where the match is weak. Some rows mark clone size as missing; the rest say once, few, many or name a class of expanded clone.

-,-,TRBJ1-6,TRBV27,14,CASSVNPYNSPLHF,TGTGCCAGCAGTGTAAATCCCTATAATTCACCCCTCCACTTT
-,many,TRBJ1-2,TRBV20-1,12,CSARGGRLGYTF,TGCAGTGCTAGAGGGGGGCGGCTTGGCTACACCTTC
TRBD2,-,TRBJ2-1,TRBV9,19,CASSEGLAGGQSSYNEQFF,TGTGCCAGCAGCGAGGGACTAGCGGGGGGCCAGAGCTCCTACAATGAGCAGTTCTTC
TRBD1,few,TRBJ1-4,TRBV7-9,17,CASSLSSHRGANEKLFF,TGTGCCAGCAGCTTATCCTCTCACAGGGGAGCTAATGAAAAACTGTTTTTT
-,many,TRBJ2-7,TRBV5-1,11,CASSDNYEQYF,TGCGCCAGCAGCGACAACTACGAGCAGTACTTC
-,few,TRBJ1-5,TRBV12-5,18,CASGLAPAESYSNQPQHF,TGTGCTAGTGGTTTGGCTCCCGCTGAGAGCTATAGCAATCAGCCCCAGCATTTT
-,-,TRBJ1-1,TRBV6-5,12,CASWTPAREAFF,TGTGCCAGCTGGACGCCTGCGAGGGAAGCTTTCTTT
-,-,TRBJ2-5,TRBV5-1,14,CASSLTGNEETQYF,TGCGCCAGCAGCTTGACGGGGAACGAAGAGACCCAGTACTTC
TRBD1,many,TRBJ2-5,TRBV12-3/TRBV12-4,13,CASSLGGTGDQYF,TGTGCCAGCAGTTTAGGGGGAACAGGGGACCAGTACTTC
-,-,TRBJ1-6,TRBV18,14,CASSQQEGDSPLHF,TGTGCCAGCTCACAACAGGAGGGGGATTCACCCCTCCACTTT